This is a list of T cell receptor beta chains from one sample in a study of OX40 agonist ivuxolimab in advanced cancers. Assay: immunoSEQ multiplex PCR; the TCRdb copy retains only in-frame clones and omits some. In the table there are around 46,000 clones, around 89% of which are singletons. The sample in question was CD4+ or CD8+ T cells sorted from blood, obtained in a trial of the OX40 agonist ivuxolimab. All receptors come from an adult with an advanced solid tumor such as melanoma, head and neck, liver or kidney cancer. The CDR3 runs from the conserved cysteine through the conserved F or W. A D gene is named only where the DNA matches it firmly. Size is stated for part of the rows, as once, few or many counts, or as a class when the clone is expanded.

cdr3_length: 15
v_call: TRBV9
j_call: TRBJ2-3
d_call: -
clone_size: few
cdr3_nt: TGTGCCAGCAGCGTCCACAGGGTTCCCACAGATACGCAGTATTTT
cdr3_aa: CASSVHRVPTDTQYF

cdr3_length: 14
v_call: TRBV7-9
j_call: TRBJ1-2
d_call: -
clone_size: once
cdr3_nt: TGTGCCAGCAGCTTAACAGCGGGCAGGGATGGCTACACCTTC
cdr3_aa: CASSLTAGRDGYTF

cdr3_length: 13
v_call: TRBV11-2
j_call: TRBJ2-1
d_call: -
clone_size: -
cdr3_nt: TGTGCCAGCACCCTAGGGGATTACAATGAGCAGTTCTTC
cdr3_aa: CASTLGDYNEQFF

cdr3_length: 15
v_call: TRBV10-3
j_call: TRBJ2-1
d_call: TRBD2
clone_size: -
cdr3_nt: TGTGCCATCAGTGAGGCAAATAGCGGGGGGTATGAGCAGTTCTTC
cdr3_aa: CAISEANSGGYEQFF

cdr3_length: 12
v_call: TRBV28
j_call: TRBJ1-1
d_call: -
clone_size: -
cdr3_nt: TGTGCCAGCAGCTGGTCAGTAACTGAAGCTTTCTTT
cdr3_aa: CASSWSVTEAFF

cdr3_length: 20
v_call: TRBV7-7
j_call: TRBJ2-5
d_call: TRBD2
clone_size: -
cdr3_nt: TGTGCCAGCAGCTTAGGTCTTAGCGGGGGGGCCACCCCCTTCCAAGAGACCCAGTACTTC
cdr3_aa: CASSLGLSGGATPFQETQYF

cdr3_length: 16
v_call: TRBV7-2
j_call: TRBJ2-3
d_call: TRBD2
clone_size: -
cdr3_nt: TGTGCCAGCACCGAGAGCGGGGGGGCCGTGGTGGACACGCAGTATTTT
cdr3_aa: CASTESGGAVVDTQYF

cdr3_length: 15
v_call: TRBV11-2
j_call: TRBJ1-4
d_call: -
clone_size: -
cdr3_nt: TGTGCCAGCAGCTTAGGGGGTAGCCCTAATGAAAAACTGTTTTTT
cdr3_aa: CASSLGGSPNEKLFF

cdr3_length: 13
v_call: TRBV19
j_call: TRBJ2-7
d_call: -
clone_size: -
cdr3_nt: TGTGCCAGTTCCGACGGGGTTCGCTACGAGCAGTACTTC
cdr3_aa: CASSDGVRYEQYF

cdr3_length: 15
v_call: TRBV11-2
j_call: TRBJ1-1
d_call: -
clone_size: -
cdr3_nt: TGTGCCAGCAGCCCTAGTCTTGGACAGAACACTGAAGCTTTCTTT
cdr3_aa: CASSPSLGQNTEAFF

cdr3_length: 18
v_call: TRBV10-3
j_call: TRBJ2-3
d_call: -
clone_size: -
cdr3_nt: TGTGCCATCAGTGGGTCCCTCTCGACAGAGACTAGCACAGATACGCAGTATTTT
cdr3_aa: CAISGSLSTETSTDTQYF

cdr3_length: 16
v_call: TRBV7-9
j_call: TRBJ2-2
d_call: TRBD2
clone_size: -
cdr3_nt: TGTGCCAGCAGCTCCAATGCGGGAGCAGGAACCGGGGAGCTGTTTTTT
cdr3_aa: CASSSNAGAGTGELFF

cdr3_length: 13
v_call: TRBV4-1
j_call: TRBJ2-3
d_call: TRBD2
clone_size: -
cdr3_nt: TGCGCCAGCAGCCTCGGGACTAGCGGGAGGGGATATTTT
cdr3_aa: CASSLGTSGRGYF

cdr3_length: 16
v_call: TRBV11-2
j_call: TRBJ2-7
d_call: TRBD1
clone_size: -
cdr3_nt: TGTGCCAGCAGCTTAGTCGGTGGACAGGGGGATTCCGAGCAGTACTTC
cdr3_aa: CASSLVGGQGDSEQYF

cdr3_length: 16
v_call: TRBV10-3
j_call: TRBJ2-5
d_call: TRBD2
clone_size: -
cdr3_nt: TGTGCCATCAGCAGAGGGACTAGCGGGGTCCAAGAGACCCAGTACTTC
cdr3_aa: CAISRGTSGVQETQYF

cdr3_length: 11
v_call: TRBV6-5
j_call: TRBJ2-3
d_call: -
clone_size: -
cdr3_nt: TGTGCCAGCAGTTCCTCGCGTACGCAGTATTTT
cdr3_aa: CASSSSRTQYF

cdr3_length: 14
v_call: TRBV29-1
j_call: TRBJ2-1
d_call: -
clone_size: -
cdr3_nt: TGCAGCGTGGGGGCGGGAGTTCGATACAATGAGCAGTTCTTC
cdr3_aa: CSVGAGVRYNEQFF

cdr3_length: 14
v_call: TRBV7-9
j_call: TRBJ2-1
d_call: -
clone_size: -
cdr3_nt: TGTGCCAGCAGCTTAGGGGGGTCGAGGGATGAGCAGTTCTTC
cdr3_aa: CASSLGGSRDEQFF

cdr3_length: 15
v_call: TRBV9
j_call: TRBJ2-5
d_call: -
clone_size: once
cdr3_nt: TGTGCCAGCAGCTCCTATGGACGGCGGCAAGAGACCCAGTACTTC
cdr3_aa: CASSSYGRRQETQYF

cdr3_length: 15
v_call: TRBV19
j_call: TRBJ1-1
d_call: TRBD1
clone_size: -
cdr3_nt: TGTGCCAGTGCGACAGGGACCAGGGGTGGCACTGAAGCTTTCTTT
cdr3_aa: CASATGTRGGTEAFF

cdr3_length: 15
v_call: TRBV27
j_call: TRBJ2-7
d_call: TRBD1
clone_size: -
cdr3_nt: TGTGCCAGCAGTTTAGGGACAGGGGGTTCCTACGAGCAGTACTTC
cdr3_aa: CASSLGTGGSYEQYF

cdr3_length: 13
v_call: TRBV7-9
j_call: TRBJ2-7
d_call: -
clone_size: -
cdr3_nt: TGTGCCAGCAGCCCCCCGGGGGCCTACGAGCAGTACTTC
cdr3_aa: CASSPPGAYEQYF

cdr3_length: 13
v_call: TRBV9
j_call: TRBJ2-2
d_call: -
clone_size: -
cdr3_nt: TGTGCCAGCAGCGTAGATGGAGCTGGGGAGCTGTTTTTT
cdr3_aa: CASSVDGAGELFF

cdr3_length: 15
v_call: TRBV2
j_call: TRBJ2-5
d_call: -
clone_size: -
cdr3_nt: TGTGCCAGCAGTGAAGTGGCTTATCTGGTCGAGACCCAGTACTTC
cdr3_aa: CASSEVAYLVETQYF

cdr3_length: 15
v_call: TRBV7-9
j_call: TRBJ1-1
d_call: -
clone_size: -
cdr3_nt: TGTGCCAGCAGCCTAGGTTATGGAGGGGAGACTGAAGCTTTCTTT
cdr3_aa: CASSLGYGGETEAFF

cdr3_length: 14
v_call: TRBV7-9
j_call: TRBJ2-3
d_call: -
clone_size: -
cdr3_nt: TGTGCCAGCAGCTTACCAGGGAACACAGATACGCAGTATTTT
cdr3_aa: CASSLPGNTDTQYF

cdr3_length: 14
v_call: TRBV7-8
j_call: TRBJ1-4
d_call: -
clone_size: -
cdr3_nt: TGTGCCAGCAGCTTAGGTTCCAATTTTGAAAAACTGTTTTTT
cdr3_aa: CASSLGSNFEKLFF

cdr3_length: 12
v_call: TRBV13
j_call: TRBJ2-7
d_call: -
clone_size: -
cdr3_nt: TGTGCCAGCAGCTTAAGTACATACGAGCAGTACTTC
cdr3_aa: CASSLSTYEQYF

cdr3_length: 20
v_call: TRBV23-1
j_call: TRBJ1-5
d_call: -
clone_size: -
cdr3_nt: TGCGCCAGCAGTCCCCTAAGAGAGGATGACAAAGGAGGCCGCAATCAGCCCCAGCATTTT
cdr3_aa: CASSPLREDDKGGRNQPQHF

cdr3_length: 14
v_call: TRBV27
j_call: TRBJ1-2
d_call: -
clone_size: -
cdr3_nt: TGTGCCAGCAGACCTCAGGACAGCCCCTATGGCTACACCTTC
cdr3_aa: CASRPQDSPYGYTF